Listed below are T cell receptor beta chains from one sample, sequenced in a study of Graves' ophthalmopathy and Graves' hyperthyroidism. In TCRdb, the multiplex PCR reads were re-called with MiXCR into one record per CDR3 protein. The sample records roughly 410,000 distinct CDR3 sequences, approximately 15% being singletons. Sequenced input: peripheral blood. These receptors were taken from a young woman with stable Graves' hyperthyroidism. The CDR3 runs from the conserved cysteine through the conserved F or W. D genes are given only for firm matches. The size entry is marked missing in some rows and otherwise reads once, few, many or a size class.

d_gene | j_gene | abundance | v_gene | CDR3nt | CDR3aa
NA | TRBJ2-2 | many | TRBV29-1 | TGCAGCGTTGAGCCCCGGGACGGGAACACCGGGGAGCTGTTTTTT | CSVEPRDGNTGELFF
TRBD1 | TRBJ1-2 | many | TRBV2 | TGTGCCAGCAGTACCGACAGGGAACACGGCTACACCTTC | CASSTDREHGYTF
NA | TRBJ1-1 | NA | TRBV20-1 | TGCAGTGCTAGAGATTTCGGGGGACCCACTGAAGCTTTCTTT | CSARDFGGPTEAFF
TRBD1 | TRBJ2-7 | many | TRBV7-2 | TGTGCCAGCAGCTTAGCCGGGACAGGGGTCTACGAGCAGTACTTC | CASSLAGTGVYEQYF
NA | TRBJ1-1 | many | TRBV25-1 | TGTGCCAGCAGTGAGGCTGTCTCCCTGACAAGGCCAAAGGAAGCTTTCTTT | CASSEAVSLTRPKEAFF
NA | TRBJ1-6 | NA | TRBV9 | TGTGCCAGCAGAAGAACCGAAGCCCCTTCACCCCTCCACTTT | CASRRTEAPSPLHF
NA | TRBJ1-1 | many | TRBV7-3 | TGTGCCAGCAGCTTAGGGTTAGCGAACACTGAAGCTTTCTTT | CASSLGLANTEAFF
NA | TRBJ1-5 | many | TRBV12-3/TRBV12-4 | TGTGCCAGCAGTTTACGTAGCCCAGTAAAGCCCCAGCATTTT | CASSLRSPVKPQHF
NA | TRBJ1-5 | many | TRBV12-3/TRBV12-4 | TGTGCCAGCAGTTGGACCCATCAGCCCCAGCATTTT | CASSWTHQPQHF
TRBD1 | TRBJ1-2 | many | TRBV7-8 | TGTGCCAGCAGCTTAATAGGCAGGGGACAGAACTATGGCTACACCTTC | CASSLIGRGQNYGYTF
NA | TRBJ1-1 | many | TRBV9 | TGTGCCAGCAGCGTAGGCACTCGGGGAACTGAAGCTTTCTTT | CASSVGTRGTEAFF
NA | TRBJ2-4 | NA | TRBV12-3/TRBV12-4 | TGTGCCAGCAGTTTCTCGGGGGGCGTTGACATTCAGTACTTC | CASSFSGGVDIQYF
TRBD1 | TRBJ2-7 | NA | TRBV12-3/TRBV12-4 | TGTGCCAGCAGTTCCGGGACAGGGGGCCTCTGGGGGTACGAGCAGTACTTC | CASSSGTGGLWGYEQYF
TRBD1 | TRBJ2-2 | many | TRBV28 | TGTGCCAGCAGTTTACTCTCCAAACCGGGACAGGGGAGGAACGGGGAGCTGTTTTTT | CASSLLSKPGQGRNGELFF
NA | TRBJ1-2 | many | TRBV24-1 | TGTGCCACCCCCATTGGGGCCGCCGATGTTAACTATGGCTACACCTTC | CATPIGAADVNYGYTF
NA | TRBJ2-4 | many | TRBV11-2 | TGTGCCAGCAGCTCCCTGGAAGCCGCCAAAAACATTCAGTACTTC | CASSSLEAAKNIQYF
NA | TRBJ1-2 | NA | TRBV7-3 | TGTGCCATCAATTTCTACTATGGCTACACCTTC | CAINFYYGYTF
NA | TRBJ1-1 | many | TRBV11-2 | TGTGCCAGCAGCCCTGAGTGGTCTATGAACACTGAAGCTTTCTTT | CASSPEWSMNTEAFF
NA | TRBJ1-1 | NA | TRBV19 | TGTGCCAGTAGTATAGATATGGTCGCGAACACTGAAGCTTTCTTT | CASSIDMVANTEAFF
NA | TRBJ1-2 | NA | TRBV28 | TGTGCCAGCACGGACAGAGCCTATGGCTACACCTTC | CASTDRAYGYTF
NA | TRBJ1-5 | many | TRBV28 | TGTGCCAGCAGTTTTCTCGGGCAGAGCAATCAGCCCCAGCATTTT | CASSFLGQSNQPQHF
NA | TRBJ2-2 | few | TRBV18 | TGTGCCAGCTCATCCGGCCCCCCGAACACCGGGGAGCTGTTTTTT | CASSSGPPNTGELFF
TRBD1 | TRBJ1-2 | many | TRBV6-5 | TGTGCCAGCAACCCTGGGACAGCGAGTCCCTATGGCTACACCTTC | CASNPGTASPYGYTF
NA | TRBJ1-5 | many | TRBV5-1 | TGTGCCAGCAGTTTATCTGAGAATCAGCCCCAGCATTTT | CASSLSENQPQHF
NA | TRBJ1-5 | many | TRBV6-5 | TGTGCCAGCAGGATTAGAGTCTATAGCAATCAGCCCCAGCATTTT | CASRIRVYSNQPQHF
TRBD1 | TRBJ1-2 | NA | TRBV7-9 | TGTGCCAGCAGCTTGACAGGGTTGGACGGTGGCTACACCTTC | CASSLTGLDGGYTF
NA | TRBJ2-7 | few | TRBV3-1 | TGTGCCAGCAGTTCCGGACCGGGTCGAGACGAGCAGTACTTC | CASSSGPGRDEQYF
NA | TRBJ2-5 | many | TRBV12-5 | TGTGCTAGTGGTTGGACCACAGGGATACCAGAGACCCAGTACTTC | CASGWTTGIPETQYF
TRBD2 | TRBJ2-5 | few | TRBV5-1 | TGCGCCAGCAGCCGGACCGCCCAGCGGGGAGTGGAGACCCAGTACTTC | CASSRTAQRGVETQYF
TRBD2 | TRBJ2-4 | many | TRBV6-2/TRBV6-3 | TGTGCCAGCAGTCCCGACCCCTCCCAGCGGGGGCCTTGGTTAGCCAAAAACATTAAGTACTTC | CASSPDPSQRGPWLAKNIKYF
NA | TRBJ2-7 | many | TRBV9 | TGTGCCAGCAGCGTAGAAGGGACCGGCTACGAGCAGTACTTC | CASSVEGTGYEQYF
TRBD1 | TRBJ1-1 | many | TRBV7-2 | TGTGCCAGCAGGTTTACACAGGGGGTGGTTTCTGAAGCTTTCTTT | CASRFTQGVVSEAFF
NA | TRBJ1-1 | many | TRBV12-3/TRBV12-4 | TGTGCCAGCTGCCGGGAGGGGCTTAACACTGAAGCTTTCTTT | CASCREGLNTEAFF
NA | TRBJ2-7 | many | TRBV25-1 | TGTGCCAGCAGTACCCGAACAGGGAGAAGCTCCTACGAGCAGTACTTC | CASSTRTGRSSYEQYF
TRBD1 | TRBJ1-2 | many | TRBV20-1 | TGCAGTGCTATCTTCAGGGGGCGCTATGGCTACACCTTC | CSAIFRGRYGYTF
NA | TRBJ1-1 | many | TRBV2 | TGTGCCAGCAGTCCTTATTTGTTGAACACTGAAGCTTTCTTT | CASSPYLLNTEAFF
TRBD1 | TRBJ1-5 | many | TRBV6-1 | TGTGCCAGCAGTGAAGGGACAGGGTCGGAGCAGCCCCAGCATTTT | CASSEGTGSEQPQHF
NA | TRBJ2-7 | many | TRBV5-1 | TGCGCCAGCAGCGCGGGGCTACAGGGATCCGAGCAGTACTTC | CASSAGLQGSEQYF
NA | TRBJ1-5 | NA | TRBV28 | TGTGCCAGCAGTTTTGTCCGGGCTGGTAGCAATCGGCCCCAGCATTTT | CASSFVRAGSNRPQHF
NA | TRBJ2-7 | NA | TRBV25-1 | TGTGCCAGCAGTGGGCAGAGTACCTCCTACGAGCAGTACTTC | CASSGQSTSYEQYF
NA | TRBJ2-2 | few | TRBV2 | TGTGCCAGCAGTTCAGAAACCGGGGAGCTGTTTTTT | CASSSETGELFF
NA | TRBJ2-5 | many | TRBV18 | TGTGCCAGCTCACCAGTTCCGGCCTTAAGGGAGACCCAGTACTTC | CASSPVPALRETQYF
NA | TRBJ1-1 | few | TRBV5-1 | TGCGCCAGCAGCCGAATCTACAGAGATGACACTGAAGCTTTCTTT | CASSRIYRDDTEAFF
NA | TRBJ2-7 | NA | TRBV6-1 | TGTGCCAGCACCCCCAGTTCAGGATCCAGCTACGAGCAGTACTTC | CASTPSSGSSYEQYF
TRBD1 | TRBJ1-6 | few | TRBV4-1 | TGCGCCAGCAGCCAAGAGAGACAGGGTCCCTCCTATAATTCACCCCTCCACTTT | CASSQERQGPSYNSPLHF
NA | TRBJ1-1 | few | TRBV11-2 | TGTGCCAGCAGCTTAGAAAAGAAGGCCCTGAGGGGGACTGAAGCTTTCTTT | CASSLEKKALRGTEAFF
TRBD1 | TRBJ2-5 | many | TRBV24-1 | TGTGCCACCAGTGATCCTACGGGACAGGGAAAGGGAGAGACCCAGTACTTC | CATSDPTGQGKGETQYF
NA | TRBJ1-6 | few | TRBV19 | TGTGCCAGTAGTCCGGACCGGTTGTCCCTCCACTTT | CASSPDRLSLHF
NA | TRBJ2-5 | few | TRBV3-1 | TGTGCCAGCAGCCAAGGGATGGTGACCCAGTACTTC | CASSQGMVTQYF